The 3 T cell receptor beta chains presented below share a single source sample, sequenced in a study of vaccination and CD4 T cells after COVID-19. Treatment specified: roughly nine-day PBMC culture with coronavirus spike peptide pools or control peptides (ViraFEST assay). These receptors are not linked to any known antigen. The Oncomine TCR Beta short-read assay was applied to DNA of cultured CD4+ T cells. TCRdb re-called the PCR reads through MiXCR, storing one row per CDR3 protein. The sample records tens of thousands of distinct CDR3 sequences, 45% to 65% being singletons. The sample taken for sequencing was CD4+ T cells from blood, cultured in vitro. These receptor sequences come from a human donor who had recovered from COVID-19.

The J gene is TRBJ2-4, the V gene TRBV20-1, with D perhaps TRBD1 or TRBD2 (6 bases each). The V gene's germline CDR1 is DFQATT and CDR2 SNEGSKA (reference sequence). The CDR3 contains 15 residues. V was cut by 6 bases and J by 4 bases, with 19 bases left in between. CDR3 in amino acids: CSAEGEAWAKNIQYF. For the CDR3, the DNA is TGCAGTGCCGAGGGGGAGGCGTGGGCAAAAAACATTCAGTACTTC.

This chain uses TRBV28 with TRBJ2-1; 9 bases are a match to TRBD2. The J segment lost 8 bases and the V segment lost 6 bases, leaving 11 bases of the junction unmatched. This CDR3 is built from 15 residues. Germline V gene data show CDR1 as MDHEN and CDR2 as SYDVKM. DNA for the CDR3: TGTGCCAGCAGCCAGACTGGCGGGAGGGCCTATGAGCAGTTCTTC. It is translated as CASSQTGGRAYEQFF. The variable domain in full, with the rest retrieved from reference TRBV28 and TRBJ2-1, is DVKVTQSSRYLVKRTGEKVFLECVQDMDHENMFWYRQDPGLGLRLIYFSYDVKMKEKGDIPEGYSVSREKKERFSLILESASTNQTSMYLCASSQTGGRAYEQFFGPGTRLTVL.

The chain carries TRBV12-3 or TRBV12-4 and TRBJ1-1; D unresolved. The length of the CDR3 is 13 residues. Trimming pared 7 bases from V and 0 bases from J, leaving 9 bases between. The CDR3 DNA follows: TGTGCCAGCACTCTTTCGGTGAACACTGAAGCTTTCTTT. Protein product: CASTLSVNTEAFF.